These T cell receptor beta chains were read from a single sample in a study of blood T cell repertoires in COVID-19. Method: immunoSEQ multiplex PCR; TCRdb's copy keeps in-frame clones and lacks some. The data show about 240,000 clones, roughly four fifths seen once. The material sequenced was peripheral blood. These TCRs come from a woman in her sixties with active or convalescent COVID-19. Both conserved end residues are part of each CDR3. Each record gives: J gene, clone size, CDR3 length, D gene, V gene, CDR3 DNA, CDR3 protein. D genes are given only for firm matches. Clone size is shown for a subset of rows, as once, few, many or a class of expanded clone.

TRBJ1-1	.	15	.	TRBV7-2	TGTGCCAGCAGCTTAGGCCCCGGTGGGAACACTGAAGCTTTCTTT	CASSLGPGGNTEAFF
TRBJ1-3	.	14	.	TRBV6-1	TGTGCCAGCAGTGAGGCCCCGGGGGGAAACACCATATATTTT	CASSEAPGGNTIYF
TRBJ1-5	.	15	TRBD1	TRBV6-4	TGTGCCAGCAGTGGGACAGGGGTTAGCAATCAGCCCCAGCATTTT	CASSGTGVSNQPQHF
TRBJ2-7	.	16	TRBD2	TRBV4-1	TGCGCCAGCAGCCAACCCGGACAAGGCGGGGGCTACGAGCAGTACTTC	CASSQPGQGGGYEQYF
TRBJ1-2	.	13	TRBD1	TRBV7-9	TGTGCCAGCAGCTTAGACAGGGGGCTGGTCTACACCTTC	CASSLDRGLVYTF
TRBJ2-3	.	15	TRBD2	TRBV7-9	TGTGCCAGCAGCCTGACTAGCGGGGTTACAGATACGCAGTATTTT	CASSLTSGVTDTQYF
TRBJ1-2	.	15	.	TRBV11-1	TGTGCCAGCAGCCCACGGTGGGCACGGAACTATGGCTACACCTTC	CASSPRWARNYGYTF
TRBJ2-7	.	14	TRBD1	TRBV7-9	TGTGCCAGCAGCCAGGGACAGCACTCCTACGAGCAGTACTTC	CASSQGQHSYEQYF
TRBJ2-5	.	15	.	TRBV6-2/TRBV6-3	TGTGCCAGCAGTTACTCGACAGGGAGGTGGGAGACCCAGTACTTC	CASSYSTGRWETQYF
TRBJ2-7	.	14	TRBD1	TRBV23-1	TGCGCCAGCCTAAAGGGGACAGGGGGTTACGAGCAGTACTTC	CASLKGTGGYEQYF
TRBJ1-1	few	16	.	TRBV3-1/TRBV3-2	TGTGCCAGCAGCCAAGTTCCAGGTATCATGAACACTGAAGCTTTCTTT	CASSQVPGIMNTEAFF
TRBJ1-2	.	11	.	TRBV30	TGTGCCTGGAGTATGGGAGCTGGCTACACCTTC	CAWSMGAGYTF
TRBJ1-6	few	15	.	TRBV7-3	TGTGCCAGCAGCTTAGGTTCAGGGCTCAATTCACCCCTCCACTTT	CASSLGSGLNSPLHF
TRBJ1-5	.	15	TRBD1	TRBV6-6	TGTGCCAGCAGTATTTCCGGGACAGGGGATCAGCCCCAGCATTTT	CASSISGTGDQPQHF
TRBJ1-5	.	15	.	TRBV5-8	TGTGCCAGCAGTAGGGCAGGGTATAGCAATCAGCCCCAGCATTTT	CASSRAGYSNQPQHF
TRBJ2-3	.	15	.	TRBV2	TGTGCCAGCAGTGAGTCCGGACTAAGGACAGATACGCAGTATTTT	CASSESGLRTDTQYF
TRBJ2-7	.	15	TRBD2	TRBV7-9	TGTGCCAGCAGCATGCGGACTAGCGGGGCCTACGAGCAGTACTTC	CASSMRTSGAYEQYF
TRBJ1-6	.	14	.	TRBV9	TGTGCCAGCAGAACCGGACAGTCTAATTCACCCCTCCACTTT	CASRTGQSNSPLHF
TRBJ2-1	once	14	.	TRBV5-1	TGCGCCAGCAGCTTGGGCAGCTCCTACAATGAGCAGTTCTTC	CASSLGSSYNEQFF
TRBJ1-1	.	14	TRBD1	TRBV7-3	TGTGCCAGCAGCGCTACAGGGGGGGACACTGAAGCTTTCTTT	CASSATGGDTEAFF
TRBJ1-4	.	14	.	TRBV4-3	TGCGCCAGCAGCCAACCGGGGGGGGCTGAAAAACTGTTTTTT	CASSQPGGAEKLFF
TRBJ1-5	.	15	.	TRBV19	TGTGCCAGTAGTACGGGACTGGATAGCAATCAGCCCCAGCATTTT	CASSTGLDSNQPQHF
TRBJ2-1	.	14	TRBD2	TRBV7-3	TGTGCCAGCAGCTTACTCGGGGGGAGGAATGAGCAGTTCTTC	CASSLLGGRNEQFF
TRBJ2-5	.	14	.	TRBV5-1	TGCGCCAGCAGCTTGGCCGCAGGGGAAGAGACCCAGTACTTC	CASSLAAGEETQYF
TRBJ2-7	once	16	.	TRBV5-4	TGTGCCAGCAGCCATTCGGGGGGGACAGGGACCTACGAGCAGTACTTC	CASSHSGGTGTYEQYF
TRBJ2-2	.	18	.	TRBV7-2	TGTGCCAGCAGCTTACGCGGCCGGCTGGGGGCGAGGACCGGGGAGCTGTTTTTT	CASSLRGRLGARTGELFF
TRBJ2-7	.	15	TRBD2	TRBV14	TGTGCCAGCAGCCAAGAGGGGAGGGGCTCCTACGAGCAGTACTTC	CASSQEGRGSYEQYF
TRBJ1-5	.	14	TRBD1	TRBV7-6	TGTGCCAGCAGCCGGACAGGGGGCGGTCAGCCCCAGCATTTT	CASSRTGGGQPQHF
TRBJ1-1	.	15	.	TRBV19	TGTGCCAGTAGTTTTTCTGCTACGGGGAACACTGAAGCTTTCTTT	CASSFSATGNTEAFF
TRBJ2-1	.	13	.	TRBV11-2	TGTGCCAGCAGCTTACCCGCGGGCAATGAGCAGTTCTTC	CASSLPAGNEQFF
TRBJ1-6	.	15	TRBD1	TRBV27	TGTGCCAGTAGAATCCAGCACAGGGGAACTTCACCCCTCCACTTT	CASRIQHRGTSPLHF
TRBJ1-1	.	14	.	TRBV19	TGTGCCAGTAGGGAGGACGGCCAGAACACTGAAGCTTTCTTT	CASREDGQNTEAFF
TRBJ2-5	.	16	TRBD1	TRBV7-9	TGTGCCAGCAGCTTAGGGGCCACAGGGGGTCCACAGACCCAGTACTTC	CASSLGATGGPQTQYF
TRBJ1-2	few	13	.	TRBV29-1	TGCAGCGTTGTAAGTGAAGCCAACTATGGCTACACCTTC	CSVVSEANYGYTF
TRBJ2-1	.	15	TRBD2	TRBV27	TGTGCCAGCAGTTCCCCCTCAGCGGGGGGCAATGAGCAGTTCTTC	CASSSPSAGGNEQFF
TRBJ1-5	.	13	.	TRBV30	TGTGCCTGGAGTGCCCGGGGGGATCAGCCCCAGCATTTT	CAWSARGDQPQHF
TRBJ1-6	few	15	TRBD1	TRBV28	TGTGCCAGCACCCCCTCACAGGGGGCGTTTTCACCCCTCCACTTT	CASTPSQGAFSPLHF
TRBJ2-3	.	17	TRBD2	TRBV3-1/TRBV3-2	TGTGCCAGCAGGGGACTAGCGGGGGGGCCACCCACAGATACGCAGTATTTT	CASRGLAGGPPTDTQYF
TRBJ2-6	.	17	TRBD1	TRBV7-9	TGTGCCAGCAGCGTGGACAGGGGGTACTCTGGGGCCAACGTCCTGACTTTC	CASSVDRGYSGANVLTF
TRBJ2-2	.	15	TRBD1	TRBV10-3	TGTGCCATCAGTAACCGGGACAGGGGGGCCGGGGAGCTGTTTTTT	CAISNRDRGAGELFF
TRBJ1-2	.	13	.	TRBV19	TGTGCCAGTAGTGGGGACACCTACTATGGCTACACCTTC	CASSGDTYYGYTF
TRBJ2-3	.	16	TRBD1	TRBV30	TGTGCCTGGAGTGGGGGACGACAGGGTAGCACAGATACGCAGTATTTT	CAWSGGRQGSTDTQYF
TRBJ1-5	.	14	TRBD1	TRBV9	TGTGCCAGCAGCGTAGGGACAGGGGCACAGCCCCAGCATTTT	CASSVGTGAQPQHF
TRBJ2-5	.	15	TRBD1	TRBV5-4	TGTGCCAGCAGCTTTTCCCAGGGGGCCCAAGAGACCCAGTACTTC	CASSFSQGAQETQYF
TRBJ1-1	.	14	.	TRBV6-2/TRBV6-3	TGTGCCAGCAGTTACCCCCAGGGGAAGGTCGAAGCTTTCTTT	CASSYPQGKVEAFF
TRBJ1-1	once	15	TRBD1	TRBV11-3	TGTGCCAGCAGCTCACCCGTGGACAGGGTCTATGAAGCTTTCTTT	CASSSPVDRVYEAFF
TRBJ2-7	.	13	.	TRBV5-1	TGCGCCAGCAGCTTGGAGGGCGGAGGCGAGCAGTACTTC	CASSLEGGGEQYF
TRBJ1-6	.	14	.	TRBV6-5	TGTGCCAGCAGGGCAAGTAATGATAATTCACCCCTCCACTTT	CASRASNDNSPLHF
TRBJ2-4	.	20	.	TRBV6-2/TRBV6-3	TGTGCCAGCAGTTTTAGTTTCCGGGACACCTATACACTAGCCAAAAACATTCAGTACTTC	CASSFSFRDTYTLAKNIQYF
TRBJ1-2	.	14	TRBD1	TRBV18	TGTGCCAGCTCACCGGGACAGGATCTTTATGGCTACACCTTC	CASSPGQDLYGYTF
TRBJ1-1	.	19	.	TRBV3-1/TRBV3-2	TGTGCCAGCAGCCAAGCTCTAATCCAACGACAGGCCCTGAACACTGAAGCTTTCTTT	CASSQALIQRQALNTEAFF
TRBJ1-1	.	19	TRBD1	TRBV30	TGTGCCTGGAGCCTAGGCACCGGGACAGGGGTTGGCTCGAACACTGAAGCTTTCTTT	CAWSLGTGTGVGSNTEAFF
TRBJ2-5	many	15	TRBD1	TRBV7-9	TGTGCCAGCAGCTTAGCCACAGGGGGCCGAGAGACCCAGTACTTC	CASSLATGGRETQYF
TRBJ1-2	.	14	.	TRBV3-1/TRBV3-2	TGTGCCAGCAGCCCTTCGGGGGGCCGCTATGGCTACACCTTC	CASSPSGGRYGYTF
TRBJ1-2	once	14	TRBD1	TRBV6-5	TGTGCCAGCAGGTTGGACAGGGGTAACTATGGCTACACCTTC	CASRLDRGNYGYTF